What follows is one T cell receptor (beta chain) and its context. The data were obtained in a study of blood T cell repertoires in COVID-19. Data came from immunoSEQ multiplex PCR; TCRdb stores just in-frame clones and leaves some out. The sample lists approximately 490,000 clones; around 90% were seen once. Recruitment covered under 25 US areas and drew participants whose ages spanned roughly 18 to 89 years. Resolution of symptoms, clearance, or two negative PCRs was present in recovered Cohort 3 donors. The length of the CDR3 is 19 residues. CDR1 is GTSNPN, CDR2 SVGIG, per germline (reference sequence). Between the trimmed V and J ends, which lost 1 base and 0 bases, there was a span of 22 bases.

This sequence joins TRBV30 and TRBJ1-3; a weak D match, TRBD1 (5 bases). This clonotype originated in a woman aged 18-30 years who had recovered from COVID-19. Sequencing was done on a sample of PBMCs or T cells enriched from blood (not recorded which). CDR3 in DNA: TGTGCCTGGAGTGCCCCACCAATAGACAGTTACTCCTCTGGAAACACCATATATTTT. It translates to CAWSAPPIDSYSSGNTIYF.